One sample yielded the 23 T cell receptor beta chains listed below, sequenced in a study of blood T cell repertoires in COVID-19. Here immunoSEQ multiplex PCR was the method, and the copy in TCRdb shows in-frame clones only, minus some. The table has about 400,000 clones, over 85% seen once. Sequencing input: PBMCs or T cells enriched from blood (not recorded which). These receptors originate from a woman in her thirties who had recovered from COVID-19.

The chain uses TRBV7-8 and TRBJ1-4; D possibly corresponds to TRBD1 (5 bases). The V end was cut by 3 bases, the J end by 4 bases, with 12 bases between. From germline, CDR1 is SGHVS and CDR2 FQNEAQ. The CDR3 totals 15 residues. This chain's CDR3 is CASSFSRGFNEKLFF. DNA of the CDR3: TGTGCCAGCAGCTTCTCCCGGGGGTTTAATGAAAAACTGTTTTTT.

This chain connects TRBV30 to TRBJ1-5; D not resolved. Germline V CDR1 and CDR2: GTSNPN, SVGIG (reference sequence). The V end was cut by 2 bases, the J end by 5 bases, with 13 bases between. The CDR3 is 14 amino acids. The CDR3 sequence is CAWSTIGSYQPQHF. Here the CDR3 DNA reads TGTGCCTGGAGTACCATCGGTTCATATCAGCCCCAGCATTTT.

J is TRBJ2-3 and V is TRBV28, with D possibly matching TRBD2 (5 bases). Germline V gene lookup returns CDR1 MDHEN and CDR2 SYDVKM. V was cut by 6 bases and J by 4 bases, with 14 bases left in between. CDR3 length equals 14 residues. The CDR3, as DNA: TGTGCCAGCAGCACCCCCGGAGGCTCAGATACGCAGTATTTT. Protein: CASSTPGGSDTQYF.

The chain combines TRBV29-1 with TRBJ2-2; maybe TRBD1 (5 bases). Germline lookup yields CDR1 SQVTM and CDR2 ANQGSEA. The CDR3 sequence is 14 residues long. Trimming pared 4 bases from V and 3 bases from J, leaving 12 bases between. CDR3 nucleotide sequence: TGCAGCGTTGCTCTCAGGGTAGACACCGGGGAGCTGTTTTTT. Amino acids: CSVALRVDTGELFF.

The rearrangement links TRBV5-1 to TRBJ2-1, with a tentative D call TRBD2 (5 bases). Germline CDR1 SGHRS, CDR2 YFSETQ. The CDR3 contains 15 residues. The V end lost 5 bases, the J end lost 3 bases, and 15 bases lay between the germline ends. This chain's CDR3 is CASRTDFFGYNEQFF. CDR3 nucleotide sequence: TGCGCCAGCAGGACGGACTTTTTCGGCTACAATGAGCAGTTCTTC.

This clone has just one count. The rearrangement uses TRBV5-1 and TRBJ1-1, with 9 bases lining up with TRBD1. In germline, CDR1 is SGHRS, CDR2 YFSETQ. CDR3 length equals 15 residues. V was pared by 4 bases and J by 6 bases, with 10 bases of the junction left unmatched. CDR3 nucleotide sequence: TGCGCCAGCAGCAGCCGACAGGGGGTCCCACCTGAAGCTTTCTTT. Amino acid sequence: CASSSRQGVPPEAFF.

The J gene is TRBJ1-2, the V gene TRBV24-1; the match to TRBD1 covers 9 bases. Trimming at V came to 4 bases and at J to 5 bases, leaving 10 bases not matched to a gene. CDR1 and CDR2 (germline): KGHDR, SFDVKD. The CDR3 covers 16 residues. CDR3 protein: CATSDPGQGYQYGYTF. CDR3 bases: TGTGCCACCAGTGACCCGGGACAGGGTTATCAATATGGCTACACCTTC.

The sample holds one count of this clone. This chain connects TRBV6-2 or TRBV6-3 to TRBJ2-7; 9 nucleotides agree with TRBD1. The CDR3 contains 16 residues. V lost 1 base, J lost 5 bases, and 9 bases stayed unmatched. Germline CDR1 MNHEY, CDR2 SVGEGT. The CDR3 loop is CASSYFGGQGPNEQYF. The DNA for the CDR3 is TGTGCCAGCAGTTACTTCGGGGGACAGGGACCCAACGAGCAGTACTTC.

The V call is TRBV6-5, the J call TRBJ2-7, with D possibly matching TRBD1 (5 bases). Germline CDR1 is MNHEY and CDR2 is SVGAGI. The CDR3 loop spans 13 amino acids. The germline V and J ends were trimmed by 6 bases and 3 bases, with 12 bases remaining between them. CDR3 nucleotides: TGTGCCAGCAGCCTCGGACAAGACTACGAGCAGTACTTC. Protein: CASSLGQDYEQYF.

The CDR3: CASSPPLNTEAFF. The CDR3 DNA follows: TGTGCCAGTAGTCCCCCCTTGAACACTGAAGCTTTCTTT. The V call is TRBV19, the J call TRBJ1-1, with no clear D. This CDR3 comprises 13 residues. Germline CDR1 reads LNHDA; CDR2 reads SQIVND (reference sequence). V was cut by 5 bases and J by 0 bases, with 7 bases left in between.

This chain links TRBV7-2 with TRBJ1-1; 8 bases fit TRBD1. The V gene end was trimmed by 2 bases and the J gene end by 3 bases; junction bases not matched to a gene: 5. There are 15 residues in the CDR3. Germline-derived CDR1 and CDR2 are SGHTA and FQGNSA. The CDR3 DNA sequence: TGTGCCAGCAGCTTACTAGGACAGGGTTACACTGAAGCTTTCTTT. This codes for CASSLLGQGYTEAFF.

The chain couples TRBV20-1 to TRBJ1-1; D is unresolved. Germline-derived CDR1 and CDR2 are DFQATT and SNEGSKA (reference sequence). CDR3 length: 11 residues. Trimming took off 5 bases at V and 11 bases at J, with 15 bases between the two ends. The CDR3 DNA reads TGCAGTGCTCCTCGCGCAGGTGAGGCTTTCTTT. It codes for CSAPRAGEAFF.

The J gene is TRBJ2-6, the V gene TRBV5-1; TRBD2 might be the D (5 bases). Deletions cut 2 bases from V and 13 bases from J, with 10 bases between. The CDR3 totals 12 residues. Germline loops: CDR1 SGHRS, CDR2 YFSETQ. The CDR3 loop reads CASSFEREVLTF. The DNA for the CDR3 is TGCGCCAGCAGCTTCGAACGGGAAGTCCTGACTTTC.

This sequence joins TRBV18 and TRBJ2-5, with D perhaps TRBD2 (5 bases). The CDR3 contains 17 residues. Germline V gene lookup returns CDR1 KGHSH and CDR2 LQKENI. The V end lost 2 bases, the J end lost 5 bases, and 21 bases lay between the germline ends. In DNA form, the CDR3 reads TGTGCCAGCTCACCAATGAGTCCAGCGGTAGGCGGGGAGACCCAGTACTTC. Amino acid sequence: CASSPMSPAVGGETQYF. The entire variable domain, with the rest obtained from reference TRBV18 and TRBJ2-5, is as follows: NAGVMQNPRHLVRRRGQEARLRCSPMKGHSHVYWYRQLPEEGLKFMVYLQKENIIDESGMPKERFSAEFPKEGPSILRIQQVVRGDSAAYFCASSPMSPAVGGETQYFGPGTRLLVL.

The rearrangement uses TRBV7-9 and TRBJ2-1; TRBD1 aligns across 11 bases. Germline CDR1 and CDR2: SEHNR and FQNEAQ (reference sequence). With V trimmed by 4 bases and J by 7 bases, 9 bases remained unmatched. The CDR3 is 16 amino acids. The CDR3 DNA sequence: TGTGCCAGCAGCTCCCTACCGGGACAGGGGGTGAATGAGCAGTTCTTC. It specifies CASSSLPGQGVNEQFF.

The V call is TRBV6-1, the J call TRBJ2-3, with TRBD2 matching over 9 bases. Germline CDR1 is MNHNS and CDR2 is SASEGT. Unmatched junction bases numbered 10, after V lost 2 bases and J lost 4 bases. The CDR3 extends over 17 amino acids. CDR3 region: CASSERSSGSPPDTQYF. CDR3 sequence (DNA): TGTGCCAGCAGTGAAAGAAGTAGCGGGAGCCCCCCAGATACGCAGTATTTT.

The V call is TRBV13, the J call TRBJ2-4; TRBD1 might be the D (6 bases). V was shortened by 5 bases and J by 0 bases, with 14 bases between the two germline ends. The CDR3 is made up of 16 amino acids. CDR1 and CDR2 from the germline V gene are PRHDT and FYEKMQ (reference sequence). The CDR3 here is CASSPQGRTAKNIQYF. The DNA of the CDR3 is TGTGCCAGCAGCCCGCAGGGGCGGACAGCCAAAAACATTCAGTACTTC.

V and J are TRBV2 and TRBJ2-1, with 7 bases identical to TRBD2. The V and J ends lost 6 bases and 5 bases, in that order; junction bases with no gene match: 4. CDR3 size: 13 residues. The germline gives CDR1 SNHLY, CDR2 FYNNEI. For the CDR3, the DNA is TGTGCCAGCAGATGGGACTACAACAATGAGCAGTTCTTC. Translation: CASRWDYNNEQFF.

Concerning this clone itself: A junction boundary mismatches the germline segment, possibly from a read error. V is TRBV27 and J is TRBJ1-1, with D possibly being TRBD1 (5 bases). This CDR3 comprises 11 residues. Per germline, CDR1 MNHEY and CDR2 SMNVEV (reference sequence). CDR3 residues: CATSRGTEAFF. CDR3 bases: TGTGCCACCAGTAGGGGCACTGAAGCTTTCTTT.

The chain is built from TRBV6-5 and TRBJ1-4; D is unresolved. Germline V gene sequence: CDR1 MNHEY, CDR2 SVGAGI. This CDR3 has 15 amino acids. With 3 bases removed from V and 5 bases from J, the gap between germline ends came to 13 bases. The CDR3 sequence is CASSYDPAQNEKLFF. CDR3 sequence (DNA): TGTGCCAGCAGTTATGACCCAGCGCAAAATGAAAAACTGTTTTTT.

The chain combines TRBV6-2 or TRBV6-3 with TRBJ2-6, with D tentatively TRBD2 (5 bases). Per the germline V gene, CDR1 is MNHEY and CDR2 is SVGEGT. V was trimmed by 4 bases and J by 4 bases, leaving 11 bases between them. This CDR3 region has 15 residues. DNA for the CDR3: TGTGCCAGCAGTTCACCGGGAAGGGGGGCCAACGTCCTGACTTTC. This translates into CASSSPGRGANVLTF.

The gene calls are TRBV10-1 and TRBJ1-6; possible D gene TRBD1, 6 bases. The CDR3 sequence is 15 residues long. Germline V lookup: CDR1 WNHNN, CDR2 SYGVQD (reference sequence). Trimming removed 0 bases at V and 7 bases at J, with 10 bases between. The CDR3 reads CASSESLDRNSPLHF. In nucleotides, the CDR3 is TGCGCCAGCAGTGAGTCGTTGGACAGAAATTCACCCCTCCACTTT.

This clone was seen only a few times. The CDR3 sequence: CASSLAGRGLEELFF. The CDR3 nucleotides read TGCGCCAGCAGCTTGGCGGGCAGGGGGCTGGAGGAGCTGTTTTTT. The rearrangement links TRBV5-1 to TRBJ2-2; TRBD1 matches 8 bases. The CDR3 consists of 15 residues. CDR1 is SGHRS and CDR2 is YFSETQ in the germline V gene. Trimming took 0 bases from V and 10 from J; bases not matched to a gene: 8.